The clone carrying this T cell receptor beta chain was counted a single time. As yet, its antigen is unknown. This sample is part of a study of OX40 agonist ivuxolimab in advanced cancers. Study-wide results and caveats: Expanded clones tended on average to be more numerous among CD8+ T cells than CD4+.

Some clones are missing from TCRdb's copy, which holds only in-frame ones; the method was immunoSEQ multiplex PCR. The data contain about 97,000 clones, roughly 90% of them singletons. Germline V lookup: CDR1 SGHDT, CDR2 YYEEEE. The CDR3 is 12 amino acids. V was clipped by 4 bases and J by 3 bases, with 7 bases between them. V is TRBV5-6 and J is TRBJ1-2; D is ambiguous. The receptor comes from an adult with an advanced solid tumor such as melanoma, head and neck, liver or kidney cancer. The input for sequencing was CD4+ or CD8+ T cells sorted from blood, taken in a trial of the OX40 agonist ivuxolimab. The CDR3 region is CASSRTHYGYTF. The CDR3 DNA reads TGTGCCAGCAGCCGAACCCACTATGGCTACACCTTC.